This TCR beta chain was retrieved from a study of beta chain features in type 1 diabetes. As for the study in general: Regarding age, gender and cell yields, patients proved similar to healthy donors.

Since all of the isolated RNA was reverse transcribed, expressed TCRB transcripts were what got sequenced. TCRdb's copy holds only in-frame clones and misses some; the assay was immunoSEQ multiplex PCR. The repertoire has 310,000 or so clones, around 9% of them found once; the top ten carry less than 1.2%. This clone has only a few counts. The antigen is undetermined. Averaging about 120 mL, one heparinised blood draw was given by each donor. CD45RO/CCR7/CD25/CD127/CD95/CD27 separated CD4+ naive, central memory, regulatory and stem cell-like memory cells by sorting. Whole-study results and caveats: People with Type 1 diabetes carried modestly yet significantly shorter TCRB CDR3s in all four CD4+ subsets. Cells with high TCR expression could be over-represented by cDNA sequencing.

Germline values: CDR1 MNHEY, CDR2 SVGAGI. The CDR3 sequence is 14 residues long. V was shortened by 2 bases and J by 2 bases, with 8 bases between the two germline ends. This receptor was identified in a man aged 30 to 39 with type 1 diabetes. The V call is TRBV6-5, the J call TRBJ2-3; D gene unclear. The specimen was central memory CD4+ T cells from blood. The CDR3 region has the DNA TGTGCCAGCAGTTACAGGCGAAACACAGATACGCAGTATTTT. Its protein is CASSYRRNTDTQYF.